This is a list of T cell receptor beta chains from one sample in a study of ipilimumab plus nivolumab after autologous stem cell transplantation. The repertoire was sequenced with immunoSEQ multiplex PCR; TCRdb's copy has only in-frame clones and lacks some. This table has about 40,000 clones, almost 95% appearing once. The specimen comprised PBMCs, sampled in a trial of ipilimumab plus nivolumab as post-transplant consolidation. The receptors were sampled from a male donor with multiple myeloma. Each CDR3 is given with its conserved first and last residue. The D gene is left open where the match is weak. Clone size is stated in some rows and not others, as once, few, many or a class when expanded.

D gene | clone size | J gene | CDR3 length | V gene | CDR3 protein | CDR3 DNA
TRBD2 | . | TRBJ2-5 | 16 | TRBV2 | CASGTLSGGARETQYF | TGTGCCAGCGGGACACTTAGCGGGGGGGCCAGAGAGACCCAGTACTTC
TRBD2 | . | TRBJ2-1 | 14 | TRBV29-1 | CSVVITSGVNEQFF | TGCAGCGTTGTAATCACTAGCGGGGTTAATGAGCAGTTCTTC
. | . | TRBJ2-6 | 16 | TRBV4-2 | CASSPQQGSGANVLTF | TGTGCCAGCAGCCCACAACAGGGCTCTGGGGCCAACGTCCTGACTTTC
. | . | TRBJ2-5 | 10 | TRBV6-5 | CATTSNVQYF | TGTGCCACCACTTCGAATGTCCAGTACTTC
. | . | TRBJ2-1 | 11 | TRBV6-5 | CASSPRNEQFF | TGTGCCAGCAGCCCTCGAAATGAGCAGTTCTTC
. | . | TRBJ1-5 | 15 | TRBV5-6 | CASSLRGISNQPQHF | TGTGCCAGCAGCTTGAGAGGGATTAGCAATCAGCCCCAGCATTTT
TRBD1 | . | TRBJ1-5 | 18 | TRBV7-2 | CASSRPGQGASSNQPQHF | TGTGCCAGCAGCCGTCCGGGACAGGGGGCCAGTAGCAATCAGCCCCAGCATTTT
. | . | TRBJ1-6 | 16 | TRBV5-4 | CASTKEGEIRNSPLHF | TGTGCCAGCACCAAAGAAGGGGAGATTCGGAATTCACCCCTCCACTTT
. | . | TRBJ2-6 | 16 | TRBV5-6 | CASSLGHLVRANVLTF | TGTGCCAGCAGCTTGGGCCACCTGGTGCGGGCCAACGTCCTGACTTTC
TRBD2 | . | TRBJ2-7 | 14 | TRBV6-1 | CASRYSGGVNEQYF | TGTGCCAGCAGGTATAGCGGGGGGGTCAACGAGCAGTACTTC
TRBD2 | . | TRBJ2-3 | 15 | TRBV11-2 | CASKLSGVSTDTQYF | TGTGCCAGCAAGCTTAGCGGGGTTAGCACAGATACGCAGTATTTT
. | . | TRBJ2-1 | 15 | TRBV5-4 | CASSLRTANYNEQFF | TGTGCCAGCAGCTTGCGTACGGCGAACTACAATGAGCAGTTCTTC
TRBD1 | . | TRBJ1-1 | 12 | TRBV5-1 | CASSLEGAKQVF | TGCGCCAGCAGCTTGGAGGGGGCCAAGCAGGTCTTT
. | . | TRBJ1-5 | 14 | TRBV6-5 | CASSPQGQNQPQHF | TGTGCCAGCAGTCCCCAGGGACAAAACCAGCCCCAGCATTTT
TRBD1 | . | TRBJ2-7 | 15 | TRBV14 | CASSQLGQGRNEQYF | TGTGCCAGCAGCCAACTTGGACAGGGGAGGAACGAGCAGTACTTC
. | . | TRBJ1-2 | 12 | TRBV7-2 | CASSLEGGRYTF | TGTGCCAGCAGCTTAGAAGGAGGGCGCTACACCTTC
. | . | TRBJ1-4 | 15 | TRBV7-2 | CASSGGGIANEKLFF | TGTGCCAGCAGCGGGGGCGGGATAGCTAATGAAAAACTGTTTTTT
. | . | TRBJ2-1 | 14 | TRBV6-1 | CASSVLPGDNEQFF | TGTGCCAGCAGTGTTTTGCCAGGGGACAATGAGCAGTTCTTC
TRBD1 | once | TRBJ2-3 | 14 | TRBV11-3 | CASSSGQGFDTQYF | TGTGCCAGCAGCTCGGGACAGGGTTTTGATACGCAGTATTTT
. | once | TRBJ2-7 | 17 | TRBV27 | CASSLNAGPVSSYEQYF | TGTGCCAGCAGTTTAAACGCCGGTCCAGTGAGCTCCTACGAGCAGTACTTC
. | . | TRBJ2-1 | 14 | TRBV5-1 | CASRGQGPYNEQFF | TGCGCCAGCCGGGGGCAGGGCCCCTACAATGAGCAGTTCTTC
. | . | TRBJ2-5 | 12 | TRBV13 | CASSPQRETQYF | TGTGCCAGCAGCCCCCAAAGGGAGACCCAGTACTTC
. | . | TRBJ1-3 | 18 | TRBV10-1 | CASSESTLTISGENTIYF | TGCGCCAGCAGTGAGTCAACCTTAACCATTAGCGGCGAAAACACCATATATTTT
. | . | TRBJ1-5 | 18 | TRBV7-2 | CASSLEVAAVEGNQPQHF | TGTGCCAGCAGCTTAGAGGTGGCGGCAGTCGAGGGCAATCAGCCCCAGCATTTT
TRBD2 | . | TRBJ2-4 | 18 | TRBV4-2 | CASSHYSSAGGASNIQYF | TGTGCCAGCAGCCATTACTCGTCAGCGGGGGGGGCGAGTAACATTCAGTACTTC
. | . | TRBJ1-2 | 14 | TRBV14 | CASSQGQRGERYTF | TGTGCCAGCAGCCAAGGACAGCGTGGTGAGCGCTACACCTTC
. | . | TRBJ2-7 | 12 | TRBV4-3 | CASSQEGSRLYF | TGCGCCAGCAGCCAAGAGGGGAGTCGGTTGTACTTC
TRBD1 | . | TRBJ1-4 | 15 | TRBV19 | CASSPRDRGYEKLFF | TGTGCCAGTAGTCCCCGGGACAGGGGCTATGAAAAACTGTTTTTT
. | . | TRBJ2-1 | 17 | TRBV4-1 | CASSQDPRVGSYNEQFF | TGCGCCAGCAGCCAAGATCCCCGGGTAGGGAGCTACAATGAGCAGTTCTTC
. | . | TRBJ1-1 | 15 | TRBV2 | CASSYVGQTNTEAFF | TGTGCCAGCAGTTATGTCGGGCAGACGAACACTGAAGCTTTCTTT
TRBD2 | . | TRBJ2-1 | 13 | TRBV15 | CATSSERELSQFF | TGTGCCACCAGCAGCGAGCGGGAGTTGTCGCAGTTCTTC
. | . | TRBJ2-7 | 15 | TRBV7-8 | CASIPDWDRSYEQYF | TGTGCCAGCATCCCCGATTGGGATAGGTCCTACGAGCAGTACTTC
. | . | TRBJ1-1 | 15 | TRBV7-3 | CASSRNPAGLGEAFF | TGTGCCAGCAGCCGTAATCCCGCGGGTTTGGGTGAAGCTTTCTTT
TRBD1 | . | TRBJ1-2 | 15 | TRBV27 | CASSSTRTGWDGYTF | TGTGCCAGCAGTTCCACCAGGACAGGGTGGGATGGCTACACCTTC
. | . | TRBJ2-5 | 15 | TRBV5-1 | CASSSRRGVRETQYF | TGCGCCAGCAGCTCAAGGCGGGGAGTAAGGGAGACCCAGTACTTC
. | . | TRBJ1-1 | 15 | TRBV5-5 | CASSRGGAEAPEAFF | TGTGCCAGCAGCCGTGGGGGGGCGGAGGCCCCTGAAGCTTTCTTT
. | . | TRBJ2-4 | 20 | TRBV11-2 | CASSLERGKDLRLAKNIQYF | TGTGCCAGCAGCTTAGAGCGGGGTAAAGATTTGCGATTAGCCAAAAACATTCAGTACTTC
. | . | TRBJ2-2 | 15 | TRBV5-4 | CASSSQGGGTGELFF | TGTGCCAGCAGCTCGCAGGGAGGAGGTACCGGGGAGCTGTTTTTT
. | . | TRBJ1-2 | 13 | TRBV6-5 | CASSYKLNYGYTF | TGTGCCAGCAGTTACAAGTTAAACTATGGCTACACCTTC
. | few | TRBJ1-2 | 15 | TRBV19 | CASSNLLRGNYGYTF | TGTGCCAGTAGTAATCTTTTGAGGGGCAACTATGGCTACACCTTC
. | . | TRBJ1-2 | 15 | TRBV11-2 | CASSSGPQGENGYTF | TGTGCCAGCAGCTCGGGCCCACAGGGAGAAAATGGCTACACCTTC
TRBD2 | . | TRBJ2-1 | 19 | TRBV9 | CASSVWPEGSGRAGNEQFF | TGTGCCAGCAGCGTATGGCCCGAAGGTAGCGGGAGGGCTGGGAATGAGCAGTTCTTC
TRBD1 | . | TRBJ1-1 | 15 | TRBV18 | CASLPRQGPNTEAFF | TGTGCCAGCTTACCACGACAGGGGCCTAACACTGAAGCTTTCTTT
. | . | TRBJ2-3 | 14 | TRBV27 | CASSFTRGTDTQYF | TGTGCCAGCAGTTTTACGAGGGGCACAGATACGCAGTATTTT